The 5 T cell receptor beta chains in this list originate from one sample, sequenced in a study of T cell responses to AZD1222 COVID-19 vaccine. The data were produced by immunoSEQ multiplex PCR, yet TCRdb's version contains in-frame clones alone and is incomplete. The sample lists 140,000 to 150,000 clones, roughly 91% occurring once. This specimen was peripheral blood, taken on day 0 of AZD1222 vaccination. The source is an adult in good health.

This chain links TRBV14 with TRBJ2-3; 8 bases are shared with TRBD2. The CDR3 contains 16 residues. J gave up 6 bases and V 3 bases, and 11 bases lay outside the gene matches. CDR1 is SGHDN, CDR2 FVKESK, per germline. The CDR3, as DNA: TGTGCCAGCAGCCATTGGAACGGGAGGGTTGACGATACGCAGTATTTT. Amino acid sequence: CASSHWNGRVDDTQYF.

The chain couples TRBV30 to TRBJ2-5, with D possibly being TRBD2 (5 bases). Trimming shortened V by 3 bases and J by 2 bases, and 7 bases separated the two germline ends. The CDR3 totals 12 residues. The germline CDR1 and CDR2 sequences are GTSNPN and SVGIG (reference sequence). CDR3 in DNA: TGTGCCTGGAGCGGACTTCAAGAGACCCAGTACTTC. The encoded protein is CAWSGLQETQYF.

This rearrangement joins TRBV30 to TRBJ1-2; D ambiguous. V was cut by 3 bases and J by 6 bases, with 17 bases left in between. There are 14 residues in the CDR3. CDR1 GTSNPN and CDR2 SVGIG come from the germline V gene (reference sequence). CDR3 DNA sequence: TGTGCCTGGAGCGTGGGCAGCCGTTGGGATGGCTACACCTTC. Its protein product is CAWSVGSRWDGYTF.

V is TRBV18 and J is TRBJ2-1, with 7 bases lining up with TRBD1. The CDR3 extends over 15 amino acids. Losses at the gene ends were 6 bases for V and 3 bases for J; bases not matched to a gene: 8. Per the germline V gene, CDR1 is KGHSH and CDR2 is LQKENI. The CDR3 sequence: CASSVTDRVYNEQFF. The CDR3 DNA sequence: TGTGCCAGCTCGGTAACCGACAGGGTCTACAATGAGCAGTTCTTC.

The genes are TRBV27 and TRBJ1-4; D might be TRBD1 (6 bases). The V end was cut by 0 bases, the J end by 8 bases, with 13 bases between. This CDR3 comprises 15 residues. CDR1 is MNHEY and CDR2 is SMNVEV in the germline V gene (reference sequence). The CDR3 DNA follows: TGTGCCAGCAGTTTATCGGGGGGGCATGGCGAAAAACTGTTTTTT. It yields the protein CASSLSGGHGEKLFF.